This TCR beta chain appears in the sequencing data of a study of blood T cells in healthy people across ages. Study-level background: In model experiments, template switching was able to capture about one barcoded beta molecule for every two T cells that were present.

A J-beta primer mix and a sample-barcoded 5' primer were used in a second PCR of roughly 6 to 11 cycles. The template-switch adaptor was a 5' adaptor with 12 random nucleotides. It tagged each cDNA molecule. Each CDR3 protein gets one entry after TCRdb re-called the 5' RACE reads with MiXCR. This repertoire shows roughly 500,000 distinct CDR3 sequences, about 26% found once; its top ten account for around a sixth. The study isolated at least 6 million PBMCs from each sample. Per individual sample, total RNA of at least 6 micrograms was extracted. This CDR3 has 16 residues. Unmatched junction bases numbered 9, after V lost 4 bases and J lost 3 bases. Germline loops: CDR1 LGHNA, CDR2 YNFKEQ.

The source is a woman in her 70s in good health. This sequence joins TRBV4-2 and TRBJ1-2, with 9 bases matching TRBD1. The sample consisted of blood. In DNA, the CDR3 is TGTGCCAGCAGCCTATACTCGGGACAGGGAGACTATGGCTACACCTTC. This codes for CASSLYSGQGDYGYTF.